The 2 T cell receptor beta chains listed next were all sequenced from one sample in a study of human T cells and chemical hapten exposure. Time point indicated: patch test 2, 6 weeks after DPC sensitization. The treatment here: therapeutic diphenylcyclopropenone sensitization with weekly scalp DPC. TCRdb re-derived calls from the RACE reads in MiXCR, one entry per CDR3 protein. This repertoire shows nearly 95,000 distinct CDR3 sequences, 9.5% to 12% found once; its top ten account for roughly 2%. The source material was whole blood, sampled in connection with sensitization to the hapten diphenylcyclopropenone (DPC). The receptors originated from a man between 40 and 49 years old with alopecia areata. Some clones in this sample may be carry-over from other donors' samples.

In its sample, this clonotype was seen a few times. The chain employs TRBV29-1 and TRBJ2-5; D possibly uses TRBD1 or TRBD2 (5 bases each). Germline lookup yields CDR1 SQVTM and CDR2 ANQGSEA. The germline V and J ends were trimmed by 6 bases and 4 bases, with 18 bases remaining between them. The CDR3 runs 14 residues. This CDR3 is CSVRGPMALETQYF. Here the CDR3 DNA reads TGCAGCGTCCGGGGCCCTATGGCTCTAGAGACCCAGTACTTC.

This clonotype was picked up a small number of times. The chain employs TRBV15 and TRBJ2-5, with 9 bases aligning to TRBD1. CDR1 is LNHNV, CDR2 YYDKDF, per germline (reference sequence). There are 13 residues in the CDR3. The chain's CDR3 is CATKQGAQETQYF. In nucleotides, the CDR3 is TGTGCTACGAAACAGGGGGCCCAAGAGACCCAGTACTTC.